Presented here are 27 T cell receptor beta chains from one specimen sequenced in a study of cytomegalovirus exposure and HLA in healthy donors. The assay was immunoSEQ multiplex PCR, and TCRdb's table has in-frame clones only and misses some. The sample carries roughly 150,000 clones, almost 85% recorded once. The specimen sequenced was PBMCs. The receptors originated from a man aged 30-40 years in good health and CMV-seropositive.

The gene calls are TRBV6-4 and TRBJ2-1, with D possibly TRBD1 on 6 matching bases. V was pared by 6 bases and J by 0 bases, with 18 bases between. This CDR3 contains 17 residues. Germline CDR1 and CDR2: MRHNA and SNTAGT. The chain's CDR3 is CASRQSDRRHSYNEQFF. CDR3 nucleotide sequence: TGTGCCAGCAGACAAAGTGACAGGAGGCACTCCTACAATGAGCAGTTCTTC.

The chain carries TRBV5-4 and TRBJ2-2, with TRBD2 identical over 11 bases. This CDR3 is 16 amino acids long. Germline CDR1 is SGHNT and CDR2 is YYREEE (reference sequence). V dropped 4 bases and J dropped 3; count of bases not matched to a gene: 5. CDR3 sequence: CASSTRTSGYTGELFF. CDR3 sequence (DNA): TGTGCCAGCAGCACCCGGACTAGCGGGTACACCGGGGAGCTGTTTTTT.

For this clone: A read error may be the cause here, since a much bigger clone is one base away. The chain has TRBV5-4 and TRBJ1-5; tentative D call: TRBD1 (5 bases). V dropped 4 bases and J dropped 1 base, with 9 bases sitting between them. CDR3 length: 14 residues. CDR1 and CDR2 (germline): SGHNT, YYREEE (reference sequence). CDR3 region: CASSPQGSNQPQHF. CDR3 nucleotide sequence: TGTGCCAGCAGCCCCCAGGGAAGCAATCAGCCCCAGCATTTT.

The rearrangement joins TRBV10-3 to TRBJ1-1; D is unclear. Trimming took 9 bases from V and 4 from J, leaving 15 bases between them. This CDR3 spans 13 amino acids. Germline V CDR1 and CDR2: ENHRY, SYGVKD. The CDR3 reads CAISTGESTEAFF. In DNA, the CDR3 is TGTGCCATTTCGACCGGGGAGAGCACTGAAGCTTTCTTT.

The chain couples TRBV4-1 to TRBJ2-3; 8 nucleotides line up with TRBD1. The CDR3 is 16 amino acids. The V segment lost 3 bases and the J segment 7 bases; nucleotides outside the gene matches: 12. Germline V gives CDR1 MGHRA, CDR2 YSYEKL. CDR3 in DNA: TGCGCCAGCAGCCACCCGGGACAGGACCTAAGAAATACGCAGTATTTT. Residues: CASSHPGQDLRNTQYF.

The rearrangement uses TRBV7-8 and TRBJ1-5; 7 positions match TRBD1. J lost 7 bases, V lost 5 bases, and 11 bases had no gene match. Germline values: CDR1 SGHVS, CDR2 FQNEAQ. CDR3 length equals 15 residues. CDR3 nucleotides: TGTGCCAGCAGCGCTCAGACAGGGTCTCTACAGCCCCAGCATTTT. Translating it yields CASSAQTGSLQPQHF.

The chain employs TRBV7-6 and TRBJ2-7, with D unclear. Trimming cost V 8 bases and J 0 bases, with 11 bases left between them. Per the germline V gene, CDR1 is SGHVS and CDR2 is FNYEAQ. This CDR3 comprises 13 residues. The CDR3 region has the DNA TGTGCCAGCCGTCAAAATAGCTCCTACGAGCAGTACTTC. It codes for CASRQNSSYEQYF. Drawing the rest from reference TRBV7-6 and TRBJ2-7, the complete variable domain is GAGVSQSPRYKVTKRGQDVALRCDPISGHVSLYWYRQALGQGPEFLTYFNYEAQQDKSGLPNDRFSAERPEGSISTLTIQRTEQRDSAMYRCASRQNSSYEQYFGPGTRLTVT.

The chain joins TRBV4-2 to TRBJ2-1, with 7 bases matching TRBD2. V was clipped by 4 bases and J by 5 bases; unmatched bases: 11. This CDR3 has 16 residues. Germline values: CDR1 LGHNA, CDR2 YNFKEQ. CDR3 coding DNA: TGTGCCAGCAGCCGGACTTACAGCGGGGCCAACAATGAGCAGTTCTTC. This codes for CASSRTYSGANNEQFF.

The gene calls are TRBV7-3 and TRBJ1-6; D is perhaps TRBD1 (6 bases). The ends were cut back, 5 bases at V and 10 bases at J, with 21 bases in the middle. CDR1 and CDR2 (germline): SGHTA, FQGTGA. The CDR3 loop spans 16 amino acids. The chain's CDR3 is CASSQLGQNTGSPLHF. The CDR3, as DNA: TGTGCCAGCAGCCAATTAGGACAGAACACTGGCTCACCCCTCCACTTT.

This clone was seen only once. The rearrangement joins TRBV14 to TRBJ2-3; unclear D gene. The CDR3 extends over 15 amino acids. V lost 4 bases to trimming and J lost 0 bases, with 11 bases between them. Germline V CDR1 and CDR2: SGHDN, FVKESK. The CDR3 protein is CASSPLSSSTDTQYF. CDR3 in DNA: TGTGCCAGCAGCCCCCTCTCCTCTAGCACAGATACGCAGTATTTT.

This rearrangement joins TRBV28 to TRBJ2-7; possibly TRBD2 for D (6 bases). The V end was cut by 6 bases, the J end by 3 bases, with 21 bases between. The germline gives CDR1 MDHEN, CDR2 SYDVKM. The CDR3 loop spans 16 amino acids. In DNA, the CDR3 is TGTGCCAGCAGCCCTCCCGGGACTCTCTCCGGCTACGAGCAGTACTTC. Protein sequence: CASSPPGTLSGYEQYF.

The chain couples TRBV7-8 to TRBJ2-6; no clear D. The length of the CDR3 is 18 residues. V was trimmed by 0 bases and J by 4 bases, leaving 16 bases between them. Germline CDR1 is SGHVS and CDR2 is FQNEAQ. In DNA, the CDR3 is TGTGCCAGCAGCTTAGCGGTGGCGAACTATTTGGGGGCCAACGTCCTGACTTTC. Translated, it gives CASSLAVANYLGANVLTF.

This rearrangement joins TRBV28 to TRBJ2-7, with D possibly being TRBD1 (7 bases). Germline V lookup: CDR1 MDHEN, CDR2 SYDVKM. CDR3 length: 15 residues. V lost 4 bases and J 0 bases, leaving 13 bases between the germline ends. The CDR3 is CASSWTGGSSYEQYF. In DNA, the CDR3 is TGTGCCAGCAGTTGGACAGGAGGGAGCTCCTACGAGCAGTACTTC.

This clone was counted only a few times. The chain uses TRBV5-1 and TRBJ2-7; TRBD1 matches at 7 bases. J lost 9 bases, V lost 0 bases, and 6 bases had no gene match. Per the germline V gene, CDR1 is SGHRS and CDR2 is YFSETQ. This CDR3 has 13 amino acids. The CDR3 region is CASSLDRGPLQYF. The CDR3 DNA follows: TGCGCCAGCAGCTTGGACAGGGGCCCTCTGCAGTACTTC.

V gene TRBV10-1 combines with J gene TRBJ2-7; the match to TRBD2 covers 7 bases. The CDR3 extends over 13 amino acids. Germline values: CDR1 WNHNN, CDR2 SYGVQD (reference sequence). V gave up 4 bases and J gave up 7 bases; unmatched junction bases: 7. The CDR3 nucleotides read TGCGCCAGCAGTGCTAGCGGTTGGGGGGAGCAGTACTTC. Protein sequence: CASSASGWGEQYF.

This clone was found once. The V and J genes are TRBV2 and TRBJ1-1, with D maybe TRBD1 (6 bases). V was pared by 6 bases and J by 3 bases, with 17 bases between. From germline, CDR1 is SNHLY and CDR2 FYNNEI. The CDR3 is 15 residues long. CDR3 sequence reads: CASSEYRVWDTEAFF. The DNA of the CDR3 is TGTGCCAGCAGCGAATACAGGGTATGGGACACTGAAGCTTTCTTT.

This clone was recorded only once. The CDR3 here is CASSQAGTGGTEAFF. CDR3 bases: TGCGCCAGCAGCCAGGCCGGGACAGGGGGCACTGAAGCTTTCTTT. The gene calls are TRBV4-3 and TRBJ1-1, with 11 positions matching TRBD1. Germline assignment: CDR1 LGHNA and CDR2 YSLEER. Trimming cost V 3 bases and J 4 bases; bases outside gene matches: 4. The CDR3 runs to 15 residues.

The gene calls are TRBV6-5 and TRBJ1-1; TRBD1 is a possible D gene (6 bases). The germline CDR1 and CDR2 sequences are MNHEY and SVGAGI. With 4 bases removed from V and 0 bases from J, the gap between germline ends came to 12 bases. The CDR3 has 15 residues. The CDR3 loop is CASSLGARMNTEAFF. For the CDR3, the DNA is TGTGCCAGCAGTTTGGGGGCCCGAATGAACACTGAAGCTTTCTTT.

This chain uses TRBV7-3 with TRBJ1-1; possible D gene TRBD1, 5 bases. Germline V gives CDR1 SGHTA, CDR2 FQGTGA. The CDR3 length is 14 residues. Trimming removed 5 bases at V and 6 bases at J, with 16 bases between. The CDR3 sequence is CASSPGGGWAEAFF. The CDR3 DNA follows: TGTGCCAGCAGCCCCGGCGGGGGATGGGCTGAAGCTTTCTTT.

The rearrangement links TRBV28 to TRBJ2-1, with TRBD2 matching 9 bases. V shed 3 bases and J 15 bases; nucleotides not matched to a gene: 12. In germline, CDR1 is MDHEN, CDR2 SYDVKM. The CDR3 covers 14 residues. The CDR3 region has the DNA TGTGCCAGCAGTTTGATTAGCGGGAGTATTGATCCGTTCTTC. Translating it yields CASSLISGSIDPFF.

V is TRBV7-2 and J is TRBJ1-1, with 11 bases lining up with TRBD1. Germline loops: CDR1 SGHTA, CDR2 FQGNSA. The CDR3 has 14 amino acids. V lost 5 bases and J lost 9; bases outside the gene matches: 8. CDR3 nucleotides: TGTGCCAGCAGCGATGGACAGGGGGCTGGAAAAGCTTTCTTT. Encoded protein: CASSDGQGAGKAFF.

The genes are TRBV6-5 and TRBJ2-1; D is possibly TRBD2 (5 bases). The germline V and J ends were trimmed by 6 bases and 1 base, with 10 bases remaining between them. This CDR3 has 14 amino acids. Germline V lookup: CDR1 MNHEY, CDR2 SVGAGI. CDR3 protein: CASRLAMSYNEQFF. In DNA, the CDR3 is TGTGCCAGCAGATTAGCGATGTCCTACAATGAGCAGTTCTTC.

V is TRBV11-3 and J is TRBJ1-4, with D maybe TRBD1 (5 bases). The CDR3 is 13 residues long. Germline loops: CDR1 SGHNT, CDR2 YENEEA. V gave up 5 bases and J gave up 10 bases, with 14 bases separating them. CDR3 protein: CASSPDGGGKLFF. The CDR3 DNA sequence: TGTGCCAGCAGCCCCGACGGGGGAGGAAAACTGTTTTTT.

The gene calls are TRBV6-6 and TRBJ2-1; TRBD1 matches at 8 bases. The trim removed 7 bases at V and 0 bases at J, leaving 5 bases unmatched. Germline CDR1 MNHNY, CDR2 SVGAGI (reference sequence). CDR3 size: 15 residues. CDR3 in DNA: TGTGCCAGCATCCCGGACAGGGACTCCTACAATGAGCAGTTCTTC. Translating gives CASIPDRDSYNEQFF.

This clone has only a few counts. This chain connects TRBV30 to TRBJ1-6; the D is unclear. CDR3 size: 11 residues. Trimming shortened V by 0 bases and J by 9 bases, and 3 bases separated the two germline ends. CDR1 is GTSNPN, CDR2 SVGIG, per germline (reference sequence). The CDR3 sequence is CAWSVLSPLHF. The CDR3 DNA is TGTGCCTGGAGTGTACTTTCACCCCTCCACTTT.

The chain combines TRBV6-1 with TRBJ2-7; 8 bases are shared with TRBD1. CDR3 length equals 13 residues. The ends lost 6 bases at V and 2 bases at J; junction bases unmatched: 3. Germline assignment: CDR1 MNHNS and CDR2 SASEGT. The CDR3 protein is CASRTGETYEQYF. CDR3 nucleotide sequence: TGTGCCAGCAGGACAGGGGAGACCTACGAGCAGTACTTC.

This clone came up a few times. J is TRBJ1-1 and V is TRBV19; D is undetermined. The CDR3 spans 15 residues. V was cut by 8 bases and J by 4 bases, with 20 bases left in between. Germline values: CDR1 LNHDA, CDR2 SQIVND (reference sequence). Here the CDR3 DNA reads TGTGCCAGTCTCGGGAGGAGGAACTCTGGCACTGAAGCTTTCTTT. This sequence encodes CASLGRRNSGTEAFF.